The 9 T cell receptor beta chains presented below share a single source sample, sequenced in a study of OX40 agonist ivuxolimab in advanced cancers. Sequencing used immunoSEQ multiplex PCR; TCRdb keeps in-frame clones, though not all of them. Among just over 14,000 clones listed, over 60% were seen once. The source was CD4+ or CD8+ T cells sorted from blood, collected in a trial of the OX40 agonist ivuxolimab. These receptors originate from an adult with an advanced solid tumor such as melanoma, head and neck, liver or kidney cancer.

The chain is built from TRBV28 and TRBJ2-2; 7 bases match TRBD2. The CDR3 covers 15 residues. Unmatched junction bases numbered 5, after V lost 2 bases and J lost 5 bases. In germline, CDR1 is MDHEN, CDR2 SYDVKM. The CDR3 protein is CASSLGGRETGELFF. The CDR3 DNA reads TGTGCCAGCAGTTTAGGCGGGAGAGAGACCGGGGAGCTGTTTTTT.

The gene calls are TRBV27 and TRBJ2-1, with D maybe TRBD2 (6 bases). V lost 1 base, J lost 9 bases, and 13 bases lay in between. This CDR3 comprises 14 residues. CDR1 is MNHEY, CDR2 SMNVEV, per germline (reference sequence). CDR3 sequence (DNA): TGTGCCAGCAGTTTATTCGCGGAGGGGAGTGAGCAGTTCTTC. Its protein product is CASSLFAEGSEQFF.

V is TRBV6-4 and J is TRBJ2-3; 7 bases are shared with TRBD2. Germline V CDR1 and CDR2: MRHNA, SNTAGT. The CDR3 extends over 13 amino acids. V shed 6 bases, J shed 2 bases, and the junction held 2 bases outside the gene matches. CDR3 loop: CASSTSDTDTQYF. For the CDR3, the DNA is TGTGCCAGCAGCACTAGCGACACAGATACGCAGTATTTT.

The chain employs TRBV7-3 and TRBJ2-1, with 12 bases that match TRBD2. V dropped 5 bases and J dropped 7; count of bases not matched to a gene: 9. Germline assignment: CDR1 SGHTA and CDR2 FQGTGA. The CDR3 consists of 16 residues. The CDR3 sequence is CASSHLAGGPLNEQFF. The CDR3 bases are TGTGCCAGCAGCCACCTAGCGGGAGGGCCATTAAATGAGCAGTTCTTC.

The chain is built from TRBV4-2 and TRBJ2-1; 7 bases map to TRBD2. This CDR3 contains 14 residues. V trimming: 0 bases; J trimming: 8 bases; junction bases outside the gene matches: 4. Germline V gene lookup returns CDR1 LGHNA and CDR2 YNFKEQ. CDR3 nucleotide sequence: TGTGCCAGCAGCCAAGATGGGGAGGGCGATGAGCAGTTCTTC. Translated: CASSQDGEGDEQFF.

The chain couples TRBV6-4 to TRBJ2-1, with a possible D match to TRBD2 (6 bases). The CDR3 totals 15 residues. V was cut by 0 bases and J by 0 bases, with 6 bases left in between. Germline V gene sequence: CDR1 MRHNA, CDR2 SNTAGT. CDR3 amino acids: CASSDSGLSYNEQFF. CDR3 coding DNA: TGTGCCAGCAGTGACTCGGGACTCTCCTACAATGAGCAGTTCTTC.

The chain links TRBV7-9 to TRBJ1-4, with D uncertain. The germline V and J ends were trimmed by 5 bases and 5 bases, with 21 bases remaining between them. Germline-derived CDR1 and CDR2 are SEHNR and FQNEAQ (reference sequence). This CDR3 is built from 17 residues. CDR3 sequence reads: CASSAPLESQPNEKLFF. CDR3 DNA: TGTGCCAGCAGCGCACCGCTTGAAAGCCAACCGAATGAAAAACTGTTTTTT.

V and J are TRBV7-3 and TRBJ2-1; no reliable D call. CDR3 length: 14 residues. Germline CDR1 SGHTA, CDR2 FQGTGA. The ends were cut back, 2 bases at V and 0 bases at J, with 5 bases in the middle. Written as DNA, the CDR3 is TGTGCCAGCAGCTTAGAAGGCTCCTACAATGAGCAGTTCTTC. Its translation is CASSLEGSYNEQFF. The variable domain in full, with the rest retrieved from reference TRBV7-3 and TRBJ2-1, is GAGVSQTPSNKVTEKGKYVELRCDPISGHTALYWYRQSLGQGPEFLIYFQGTGAADDSGLPNDRFFAVRPEGSVSTLKIQRTERGDSAVYLCASSLEGSYNEQFFGPGTRLTVL.

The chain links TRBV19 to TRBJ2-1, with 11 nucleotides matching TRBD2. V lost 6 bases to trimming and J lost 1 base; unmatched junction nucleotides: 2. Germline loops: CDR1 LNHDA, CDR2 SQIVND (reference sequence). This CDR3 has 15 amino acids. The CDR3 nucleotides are TGTGCCAGTAGCCTAGCGGGAGGATCCTACAATGAGCAGTTCTTC. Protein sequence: CASSLAGGSYNEQFF.